This T cell receptor beta chain was recovered during a study of cytomegalovirus exposure and HLA in healthy donors. This CDR3 region has 14 residues. Trimming shortened V by 6 bases and J by 3 bases, and 14 bases separated the two germline ends. Germline CDR1 and CDR2: MNHEY and SVGAGI. Study outcomes and limitations: It was assumed in the presence/absence analyses that sequencing depth was roughly uniform across donors.

It was with 60 Vbeta and 13 Jbeta primers that the PCR ran. Assay used: immunoSEQ multiplex PCR; TCRdb lists only in-frame clones, some missing. The table lists fewer than 70,000 clones, about 74% of them singletons. Comment on this clone: Its antigen remains unknown.

The source of this sequence is a woman aged 55-69 years in good health and CMV-seropositive. This chain links TRBV6-5 with TRBJ1-1, with a possible D match to TRBD1 (5 bases). What was sequenced was PBMCs. The CDR3 DNA reads TGTGCCAGCAGCAGACCGGGGGGGTACACTGAAGCTTTCTTT. It encodes CASSRPGGYTEAFF.